This T cell receptor beta chain was recovered during a study of T cell clonality in common variable immunodeficiency. Assay: immunoSEQ multiplex PCR; the TCRdb copy retains only in-frame clones and omits some. The table lists about 35,000 clones, no singletons, with 0.95% in the top ten. This clone was detected only a few times. Input material: peripheral blood mononuclear cells. The sequence was obtained from a person aged 18 to 69 in good health.

CDR3: CASNEGARGGNIQYF. The DNA read from the CDR3 is TGTGCCAGCAACGAAGGGGCTCGAGGTGGAAACATT. The chain employs TRBV2 and TRBJ2-4, with D perhaps matching TRBD1 (5 bases). From the germline J gene comes the end of the CDR3, since the read stops 3 residues before it. The CDR3 spans 15 residues. Trimming took off 7 bases at V and 6 bases at J, with 19 bases between the two ends. In germline, CDR1 is SNHLY, CDR2 FYNNEI.